This paragraph reports one T cell receptor (beta chain). Its antigen is undetermined. A much bigger clone sits one base away, suggesting this may be a read error. The conserved final phenylalanine or tryptophan is absent from the CDR3, which likely points to a read error. This sample was included in a study of tumor-infiltrating lymphocytes in primary liver carcinoma. Study-wide background: Samples returned roughly 3.5 to 7.5 million productive TCRbeta reads each. Read depth did not differ significantly between tissue types.

Researchers generated TCR beta cDNA from roughly 520 ng of total RNA, relying on a constant-region primer. Libraries covering TCR beta were generated through three nested multiplex PCR rounds (using a slightly modified ARM-PCR). TCRdb re-analysed the multiplex PCR reads in MiXCR, keeping a single row per CDR3 protein. This table holds some 95,000 distinct CDR3 sequences, around 68% found once. Study-wide points: Tumor-adjacent and tumor-blood pairs overlapped less than tumor region pairs did.

Without any cell sorting, 20-30 mg of bulk tissue yielded co-extracted RNA and DNA. The TCR sequence derives from a man aged 35-49 years with primary liver carcinoma and hepatitis B virus infection. The sample consisted of tumor-adjacent normal liver tissue.

The CDR3 is CASTPGPYNEQFL. The CDR3 DNA reads as TGTGCCAGCACCCCCGGGCCCTACAATGAGCAGTTCTTA. The chain combines TRBV7-9 with TRBJ2-1; D is undetermined. The CDR3 is 13 amino acids. CDR1 and CDR2 from the germline V gene are SEHNR and FQNEAQ (reference sequence). Between the trimmed V and J ends, which lost 7 bases and 2 bases, there was a span of 9 bases.